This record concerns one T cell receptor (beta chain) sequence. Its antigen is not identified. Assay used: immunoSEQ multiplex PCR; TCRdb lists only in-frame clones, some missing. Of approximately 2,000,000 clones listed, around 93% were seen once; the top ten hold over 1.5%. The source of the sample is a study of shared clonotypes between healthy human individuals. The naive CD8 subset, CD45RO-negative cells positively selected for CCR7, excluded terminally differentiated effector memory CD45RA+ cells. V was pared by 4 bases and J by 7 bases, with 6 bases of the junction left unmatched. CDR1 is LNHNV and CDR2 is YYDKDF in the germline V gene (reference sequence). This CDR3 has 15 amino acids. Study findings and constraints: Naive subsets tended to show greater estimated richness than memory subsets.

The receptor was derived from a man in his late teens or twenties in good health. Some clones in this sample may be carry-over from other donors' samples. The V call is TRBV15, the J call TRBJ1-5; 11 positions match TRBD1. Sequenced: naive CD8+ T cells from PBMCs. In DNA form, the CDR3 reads TGTGCCACCAGCAAACGGACAGGGGGCGACCAGCCCCAGCATTTT. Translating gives CATSKRTGGDQPQHF.